These 17 T cell receptor beta chains were all obtained from the same sample, sequenced in a study of T cells in Graves' hyperthyroidism and ophthalmopathy. TCR beta CDR3 sequences were amplified from RNA transcripts. HTBI primers were the set used in a first-round RT-PCR of the TCR CDR3. In TCRdb, the multiplex PCR reads were re-called with MiXCR into one record per CDR3 protein. The sample records about 640,000 distinct CDR3 sequences, around 21% being singletons. The sequenced sample was blood. The receptor source for this set is a man aged 30 to 39 with Graves' ophthalmopathy.

This clonotype appeared a few times. The chain is built from TRBV12-3 or TRBV12-4 and TRBJ1-1; perhaps TRBD1 as D (5 bases). V gave up 4 bases and J gave up 3 bases, with 12 bases separating them. The CDR3 has 14 amino acids. The CDR3 DNA follows: TGTGCCAGCAGTTGGGGCCTAGGATACACTGAAGCTTTCTTT. Translating it yields CASSWGLGYTEAFF.

This clonotype came up a few times. The chain uses TRBV4-1 and TRBJ1-4; unclear D gene. CDR1 and CDR2 from the germline V gene are MGHRA and YSYEKL. The CDR3 consists of 15 residues. V lost 4 bases and J 2 bases, leaving 11 bases between the germline ends. The CDR3 loop reads CASSPSRSTNEKLFF. Here the CDR3 DNA reads TGCGCCAGCAGCCCTTCGAGGTCGACTAATGAAAAACTGTTTTTT.

This clonotype has only a few counts. The V call is TRBV12-3 or TRBV12-4, the J call TRBJ2-3; 7 nucleotides agree with TRBD1. V lost 7 bases, J lost 0 bases, and 7 bases stayed unmatched. This CDR3 is built from 15 residues. CDR3 nucleotide sequence: TGTGCCAGCAAAGAAAACAGGGGTAGCACAGATACGCAGTATTTT. This sequence encodes CASKENRGSTDTQYF.

This clonotype has a count of ten or more. The CDR3 reads CASRRTGSLYEQYF. CDR3 in DNA: TGTGCCAGCAGGAGGACAGGGAGTCTCTACGAGCAGTACTTC. This chain links TRBV7-2 with TRBJ2-7; 8 bases line up with TRBD1. Germline CDR1 is SGHTA and CDR2 is FQGNSA. Unmatched junction bases numbered 7, after V lost 6 bases and J lost 3 bases. The CDR3 extends over 14 amino acids.

The chain couples TRBV6-2 or TRBV6-3 to TRBJ2-3; TRBD1 matches at 10 bases. The junction had 12 bases not matched to a gene; V was cut back by 10 bases and J by 5 bases. This CDR3 has 15 residues. Germline CDR1 MNHEY, CDR2 SVGEGT. As DNA, the CDR3 is TGTGCCACCCTAACTCGACAGGGGGCTATAGATACGCAGTATTTT. Translation gives CATLTRQGAIDTQYF.

The chain carries TRBV7-2 and TRBJ2-7; the D call may be TRBD1 or TRBD2 (5 bases each). Looked up from germline, CDR1 is SGHTA and CDR2 is FQGNSA. Trimming took off 6 bases at V and 0 bases at J, with 12 bases between the two ends. CDR3 size: 14 residues. The CDR3 is CASSFEGLSYEQYF. Written as DNA, the CDR3 is TGTGCCAGCAGTTTTGAGGGGCTCTCCTACGAGCAGTACTTC.

V and J are TRBV9 and TRBJ2-1; 9 bases fit TRBD2. The trim removed 4 bases at V and 4 bases at J, leaving 18 bases unmatched. The CDR3 loop spans 19 amino acids. CDR1 is SGDLS, CDR2 YYNGEE, per germline. This CDR3 is CASSSGLPNSGRPYNEQFF. The CDR3 DNA reads as TGTGCCAGCAGCTCGGGCCTTCCAAACAGCGGGAGGCCGTACAATGAGCAGTTCTTC.

The chain couples TRBV6-2 or TRBV6-3 to TRBJ2-7; no clear D. V lost 3 bases to trimming and J lost 3 bases, with 9 bases between them. The CDR3 is 13 amino acids. CDR1 is MNHEY, CDR2 SVGEGT, per germline. The CDR3 DNA reads TGTGCCAGCAGTTATCCCACAGACTACGAGCAGTACTTC. Translating it yields CASSYPTDYEQYF.

The rearrangement joins TRBV6-1 to TRBJ1-1; 10 positions match TRBD1. V lost 5 bases to trimming and J lost 0 bases; unmatched junction nucleotides: 9. CDR1 is MNHNS, CDR2 SASEGT, per germline. This CDR3 has 17 amino acids. The CDR3 region is CASSLNGQGGVNTEAFF. DNA of the CDR3: TGTGCCAGCAGTCTAAATGGACAGGGGGGAGTGAACACTGAAGCTTTCTTT.

CDR3 coding DNA: TGTGCCAGCAATGTAGCGGGAGGGATCTACAATGAGCAGTTCTTC. It yields the protein CASNVAGGIYNEQFF. The chain couples TRBV2 to TRBJ2-1; 11 nucleotides agree with TRBD2. V trimming: 7 bases; J trimming: 3 bases; junction bases outside the gene matches: 5. The CDR3 totals 15 residues. Germline V gene sequence: CDR1 SNHLY, CDR2 FYNNEI.

This sequence joins TRBV18 and TRBJ2-7; D is unresolved. The CDR3 covers 16 residues. The germline V and J ends were trimmed by 1 base and 0 bases, with 13 bases remaining between them. Germline V CDR1 and CDR2: KGHSH, LQKENI. This CDR3 reads CASSPQEVTGSYEQYF. The CDR3, as DNA: TGTGCCAGCTCACCACAAGAGGTTACCGGCTCCTACGAGCAGTACTTC.

CDR3 residues: CAISGGRTGGTYEQYF. The CDR3 DNA follows: TGTGCCATCAGTGGCGGGAGGACAGGAGGTACCTACGAGCAGTACTTC. The rearrangement joins TRBV10-3 to TRBJ2-7; TRBD2 might be the D (8 bases). This CDR3 is 16 amino acids long. Germline lookup yields CDR1 ENHRY and CDR2 SYGVKD. V dropped 4 bases and J dropped 2 bases, with 18 bases sitting between them.

V is TRBV27 and J is TRBJ1-6, with D possibly TRBD1 on 5 matching bases. CDR1 is MNHEY and CDR2 is SMNVEV in the germline V gene (reference sequence). Trimming left V 6 bases short and J 0 bases short, with 15 bases between. The length of the CDR3 is 17 residues. The CDR3 loop is CASRWGGTASYNSPLHF. The CDR3 DNA reads TGTGCCAGCAGATGGGGGGGAACCGCCTCCTATAATTCACCCCTCCACTTT.

Ten or more counts support this clonotype. The rearrangement joins TRBV7-2 to TRBJ2-3, with D possibly being TRBD2 (6 bases). The CDR3 is made up of 16 amino acids. Germline V lookup: CDR1 SGHTA, CDR2 FQGNSA. With 5 bases removed from V and 2 bases from J, the gap between germline ends came to 17 bases. DNA for the CDR3: TGTGCCAGCAGCCCCATGAGAGGGAGGCTCACAGATACGCAGTATTTT. Translated, it gives CASSPMRGRLTDTQYF.

A remark on this clonotype: A much larger clone differs by one base, so this may be a read error. The V and J genes are TRBV7-9 and TRBJ2-7; possible D gene TRBD1, 5 bases. The CDR3 contains 15 residues. Germline CDR1 reads SEHNR; CDR2 reads FQNEAQ (reference sequence). Trimming took 1 base from V and 4 from J, leaving 14 bases between them. The CDR3 sequence is CASSLGSGYVYEQYF. The CDR3, as DNA: TGTGCCAGCAGCTTAGGTTCAGGGTATGTGTACGAGCAGTACTTC.

This clonotype showed up just a few times. The rearrangement uses TRBV20-1 and TRBJ2-7; D uncertain. V gave up 1 base and J gave up 5 bases, with 12 bases separating them. Germline loops: CDR1 DFQATT, CDR2 SNEGSKA (reference sequence). The CDR3 is made up of 13 amino acids. The CDR3 spells CSARVVRLNEQYF. The DNA for the CDR3 is TGCAGTGCTAGAGTCGTCCGCCTCAACGAGCAGTACTTC.

This clonotype was counted at least ten times. At one boundary the junction diverges from the germline segment, which might be a read error. The chain joins TRBV5-1 to TRBJ2-1; D might be TRBD2 (7 bases). Germline lookup yields CDR1 SGHRS and CDR2 YFSETQ. The CDR3 totals 15 residues. CDR3 sequence (DNA): TGTGCCAGCAGTCGAGCCGGGGGGCTCTACAATGAGCAGTTCTTC. Protein sequence: CASSRAGGLYNEQFF. Complete variable domain (other parts from reference TRBV5-1 and TRBJ2-1): KAGVTQTPRYLIKTRGQQVTLSCSPISGHRSVSWYQQTPGQGLQFLFEYFSETQRNKGNFPGRFSGRQFSNSRSEMNVSTLELGDSALYLCASSRAGGLYNEQFFGPGTRLTVL.